These T cell receptor beta chains were read from a single sample in a study of CD8+ T cells in alopecia areata. The assay was immunoSEQ multiplex PCR, and TCRdb's table has in-frame clones only and misses some. This repertoire shows some 170,000 clones, about three fifths found once; its top ten account for 16%. The specimen was CD4+ T cells sorted from blood, collected between weeks 55 and 65, from a patient treated with tofacitinib. Receptor source: a human donor with alopecia areata. Both conserved end residues are part of each CDR3. The D gene is left open where the match is weak. Some rows have no size entry. The others give once, few or many, or a class for an expanded clone.

V: TRBV15
D: .
size: few
J: TRBJ1-1
CDR3: CATSRDVGSAFF
DNA: TGTGCCACCAGCAGAGATGTAGGGTCGGCTTTCTTT

V: TRBV29-1
D: .
size: few
J: TRBJ2-7
CDR3: CSVEDPGREQYF
DNA: TGCAGCGTTGAAGATCCGGGGCGCGAGCAGTACTTC

V: TRBV15
D: .
size: once
J: TRBJ1-2
CDR3: CATSRVEGGYGYTF
DNA: TGTGCCACCAGCAGAGTTGAGGGTGGCTATGGCTACACCTTC

V: TRBV7-9
D: .
size: few
J: TRBJ2-5
CDR3: CASSLAAGQETQYF
DNA: TGTGCCAGCAGCTTAGCCGCAGGCCAAGAGACCCAGTACTTC

V: TRBV6-5
D: TRBD1
size: few
J: TRBJ2-5
CDR3: CASSYSFGTGARTQYF
DNA: TGTGCCAGCAGTTACTCGTTTGGGACAGGCGCCCGGACCCAGTACTTC

V: TRBV9
D: TRBD1
size: .
J: TRBJ1-5
CDR3: CASSPGQGNQPQHF
DNA: TGTGCCAGCAGCCCCGGACAGGGCAATCAGCCCCAGCATTTT

V: TRBV2
D: .
size: .
J: TRBJ1-1
CDR3: CASRTTAEAFF
DNA: TGTGCCAGCAGGACGACGGCTGAAGCTTTCTTT

V: TRBV20-1
D: .
size: few
J: TRBJ2-5
CDR3: CSARVMETQYF
DNA: TGCAGTGCTAGAGTCATGGAGACCCAGTACTTC

V: TRBV5-1
D: .
size: few
J: TRBJ1-4
CDR3: CASSLVEGGFATNEKLFF
DNA: TGCGCCAGCAGCTTGGTAGAGGGTGGATTTGCAACTAATGAAAAACTGTTTTTT

V: TRBV27
D: .
size: few
J: TRBJ1-5
CDR3: CASSLDRGVNQPQHF
DNA: TGTGCCAGCAGTTTAGATCGGGGGGTTAATCAGCCCCAGCATTTT

V: TRBV11-2
D: TRBD1
size: .
J: TRBJ2-3
CDR3: CASSSLDRGWTDTQYF
DNA: TGTGCCAGCAGCTCGCTAGACAGGGGGTGGACAGATACGCAGTATTTT

V: TRBV5-8
D: .
size: .
J: TRBJ2-5
CDR3: CASSPGSQGGRETQYF
DNA: TGTGCCAGCAGCCCCGGAAGCCAGGGAGGTAGAGAGACCCAGTACTTC

V: TRBV30
D: .
size: .
J: TRBJ2-7
CDR3: CAWSVLPTSYEQYF
DNA: TGTGCCTGGAGTGTCCTCCCAACCTCCTACGAGCAGTACTTC

V: TRBV5-8
D: .
size: .
J: TRBJ1-3
CDR3: CASSRTDGNTIYF
DNA: TGTGCCAGCAGCCGGACGGACGGAAACACCATATATTTT

V: TRBV25-1
D: .
size: once
J: TRBJ2-5
CDR3: CASGVMETQYF
DNA: TGTGCCAGCGGTGTTATGGAGACCCAGTACTTC

V: TRBV13
D: .
size: .
J: TRBJ1-1
CDR3: CASSARGGLNTEAFF
DNA: TGTGCCAGCAGCGCACGAGGGGGTCTGAACACTGAAGCTTTCTTT

V: TRBV12-2
D: .
size: .
J: TRBJ2-5
CDR3: CASRLAVAGTSYQETQYF
DNA: TGTGCAAGTCGCTTAGCAGTCGCCGGGACTAGCTACCAAGAGACCCAGTACTTC

V: TRBV29-1
D: .
size: few
J: TRBJ1-5
CDR3: CSAGDGRGPQHF
DNA: TGCAGCGCTGGGGACGGCCGCGGGCCCCAGCATTTT

V: TRBV2
D: .
size: .
J: TRBJ2-3
CDR3: CASSNPDRQADTQYF
DNA: TGTGCCAGCAGCAACCCAGACAGGCAAGCAGATACGCAGTATTTT

V: TRBV30
D: .
size: .
J: TRBJ1-6
CDR3: CAWGPGGQSSPLHF
DNA: TGTGCCTGGGGCCCAGGAGGGCAGTCTTCACCCCTCCACTTT

V: TRBV4-2
D: TRBD1
size: .
J: TRBJ2-5
CDR3: CASSQDQYSGTGGRETQYF
DNA: TGTGCCAGCAGCCAAGACCAATACTCCGGGACAGGGGGCAGGGAGACCCAGTACTTC

V: TRBV7-9
D: .
size: few
J: TRBJ2-3
CDR3: CASSLASGLTDTQYF
DNA: TGTGCCAGCAGCTTAGCATCCGGCCTCACAGATACGCAGTATTTT

V: TRBV30
D: .
size: .
J: TRBJ1-5
CDR3: CAWSQSISNQPQHF
DNA: TGTGCCTGGAGCCAATCAATAAGCAATCAGCCCCAGCATTTT

V: TRBV2
D: .
size: .
J: TRBJ1-2
CDR3: CASSPTGTPYGYTF
DNA: TGTGCCAGCAGTCCTACCGGGACCCCCTATGGCTACACCTTC

V: TRBV10-3
D: TRBD1
size: few
J: TRBJ1-1
CDR3: CAISAGTVDEAFF
DNA: TGTGCCATCAGCGCCGGGACAGTCGATGAAGCTTTCTTT

V: TRBV4-1
D: TRBD2
size: few
J: TRBJ2-7
CDR3: CASSSPGLARYEQYF
DNA: TGCGCCAGCAGCTCGCCGGGACTAGCGCGGTACGAGCAGTACTTC

V: TRBV7-7
D: TRBD2
size: .
J: TRBJ2-3
CDR3: CASSFGLAGVSDTQYF
DNA: TGTGCTAGCAGCTTTGGTCTAGCGGGGGTCTCAGATACGCAGTATTTT

V: TRBV29-1
D: .
size: .
J: TRBJ2-5
CDR3: CSAAGTSGETQYF
DNA: TGCAGCGCCGCAGGGACGAGCGGCGAGACCCAGTACTTC

V: TRBV30
D: .
size: few
J: TRBJ1-6
CDR3: CARQASSYNSPLHF
DNA: TGTGCGCGACAGGCGAGCTCCTATAATTCACCCCTCCACTTT

V: TRBV5-4
D: .
size: .
J: TRBJ1-2
CDR3: CASSLEKGNGYTF
DNA: TGTGCCAGCAGCTTGGAGAAGGGGAATGGCTACACCTTC

V: TRBV29-1
D: .
size: .
J: TRBJ2-5
CDR3: CSVEGLRDYQETQYF
DNA: TGCAGCGTTGAAGGTTTGAGGGATTACCAAGAGACCCAGTACTTC

V: TRBV5-1
D: .
size: once
J: TRBJ2-5
CDR3: CASRSRGLQETQYF
DNA: TGCGCCAGCAGAAGCAGGGGCCTCCAAGAGACCCAGTACTTC

V: TRBV5-1
D: .
size: .
J: TRBJ2-7
CDR3: CASSLGSSTGEQYF
DNA: TGCGCCAGCAGCCTCGGGAGCAGCACGGGGGAGCAGTACTTC